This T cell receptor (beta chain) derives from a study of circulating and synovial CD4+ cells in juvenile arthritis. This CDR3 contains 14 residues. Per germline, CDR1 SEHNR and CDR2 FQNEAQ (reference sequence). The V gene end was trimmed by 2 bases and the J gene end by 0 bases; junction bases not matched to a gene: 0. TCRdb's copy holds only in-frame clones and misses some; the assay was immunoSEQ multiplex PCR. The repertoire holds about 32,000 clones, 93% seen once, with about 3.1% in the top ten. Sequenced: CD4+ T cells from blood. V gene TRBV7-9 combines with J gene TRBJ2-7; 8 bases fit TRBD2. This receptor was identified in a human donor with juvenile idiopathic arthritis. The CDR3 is CASSLSGSSYEQYF. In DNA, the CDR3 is TGTGCCAGCAGCTTAAGCGGGAGCTCCTACGAGCAGTACTTC.